This entry concerns a single T cell receptor (beta chain). Its matching antigen is unknown. PCR was performed using 60 Vbeta and 13 Jbeta primers. Data came from immunoSEQ multiplex PCR; TCRdb stores just in-frame clones and leaves some out. This repertoire includes roughly 70,000 clones. This record belongs to a study of cytomegalovirus exposure and HLA in healthy donors. Study results and limitations: Per published accounts, TCR beta sequences correctly predicted the HLA-A and HLA-B alleles of most subjects.

The CDR3 has 15 amino acids. The ends were cut back, 6 bases at V and 2 bases at J, with 14 bases in the middle. Germline V lookup: CDR1 SNHLY, CDR2 FYNNEI. The V gene is TRBV2, the J gene TRBJ2-1, with D perhaps TRBD2 (5 bases). The sequenced sample was PBMCs. This sequence was found in a man aged 35-49 years in good health and CMV-seronegative. CDR3 residues: CASRQRGFTYNEQFF. In nucleotides, the CDR3 is TGTGCCAGCAGGCAACGCGGGTTCACCTACAATGAGCAGTTCTTC.